The clone carrying this T cell receptor (beta chain) was observed many times. What it binds is unknown. This specimen comes from a study of T cells in Graves' hyperthyroidism and ophthalmopathy. The CDR3 is 13 amino acids. V lost 9 bases, J lost 2 bases, and 11 bases lay in between. The study's findings and limits: Blood also contained most expanded thyroid clonotypes above 0.001.

TCR beta CDR3 regions were amplified from RNA transcripts. When the TCR CDR3 underwent first-round RT-PCR, the HTBI primer set was used. TCRdb used MiXCR to reprocess the multiplex PCR reads, holding one entry per CDR3 protein. The sample consists of 200,000 or so distinct CDR3 sequences, approximately 16% of them appearing once. The V gene is TRBV12-3 or TRBV12-4, the J gene TRBJ1-3, with D possibly matching TRBD1 (5 bases). The clonotype originates from a woman aged 45-59 years with Graves' hyperthyroidism. What was sequenced was blood. CDR3 sequence (DNA): TGTGCCAGTCGAAGGGACCCTGGAAACACCATATATTTT. Its protein product is CASRRDPGNTIYF.